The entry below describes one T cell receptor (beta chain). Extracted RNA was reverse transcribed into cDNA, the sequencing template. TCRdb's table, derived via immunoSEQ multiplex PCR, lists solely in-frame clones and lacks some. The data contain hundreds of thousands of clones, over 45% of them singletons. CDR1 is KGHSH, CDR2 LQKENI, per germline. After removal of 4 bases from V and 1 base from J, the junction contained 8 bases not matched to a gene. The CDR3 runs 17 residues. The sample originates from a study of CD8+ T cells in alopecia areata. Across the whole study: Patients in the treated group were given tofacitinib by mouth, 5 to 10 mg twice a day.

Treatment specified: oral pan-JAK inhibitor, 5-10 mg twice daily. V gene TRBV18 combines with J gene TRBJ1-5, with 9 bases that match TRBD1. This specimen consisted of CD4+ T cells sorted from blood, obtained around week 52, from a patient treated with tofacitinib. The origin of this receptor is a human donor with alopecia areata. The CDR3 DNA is TGTGCCAGCTCACTCCTCCCGGGACAGGGCAGCAATCAGCCCCAGCATTTT. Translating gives CASSLLPGQGSNQPQHF.